The 21 T cell receptor beta chains below come from one sample, sequenced in a study of control samples from healthy donors and cancer patients. Assay: immunoSEQ multiplex PCR; the TCRdb copy retains only in-frame clones and omits some. The data hold approximately 66,000 clones, with 90% observed a single time. The sequenced sample consisted of PBMCs. Receptor source: a man in his 60s with colorectal cancer.

This clone was counted a single time. The gene calls are TRBV4-1 and TRBJ1-2; 8 bases align to TRBD1. The CDR3 consists of 15 residues. Germline V gives CDR1 MGHRA, CDR2 YSYEKL. V lost 0 bases to trimming and J lost 4 bases; unmatched junction nucleotides: 4. CDR3 region: CASSQDQDRAYGYTF. CDR3 nucleotides: TGCGCCAGCAGCCAAGATCAGGACAGGGCCTATGGCTACACCTTC.

V is TRBV28 and J is TRBJ2-5; D is uncertain. The CDR3 contains 15 residues. Germline V CDR1 and CDR2: MDHEN, SYDVKM. V gave up 4 bases and J gave up 1 base, with 13 bases separating them. CDR3 sequence (DNA): TGTGCCAGCAGTTCTCCTACCCTCGCCCAAGAGACCCAGTACTTC. This codes for CASSSPTLAQETQYF.

The V call is TRBV19, the J call TRBJ1-1, with unresolved D. CDR3 length: 13 residues. CDR1 and CDR2 from the germline V gene are LNHDA and SQIVND (reference sequence). Trimming left V 2 bases short and J 5 bases short, with 9 bases between. The CDR3: CASSISGNTEAFF. DNA of the CDR3: TGTGCCAGTAGTATAAGCGGAAATACTGAAGCTTTCTTT.

This clone has just one count. DNA for the CDR3: TGTGCCAGCAGCTTATACGGACAGGGACCCTTCACTGAAGCTTTCTTT. It translates to CASSLYGQGPFTEAFF. V is TRBV7-2 and J is TRBJ1-1; 8 bases align to TRBD1. The CDR3 has 16 residues. Germline CDR1 SGHTA, CDR2 FQGNSA. V lost 2 bases to trimming and J lost 4 bases; unmatched junction nucleotides: 9.

This sequence joins TRBV2 and TRBJ1-2, with D possibly TRBD1 on 5 matching bases. The CDR3 extends over 18 amino acids. Looked up from germline, CDR1 is SNHLY and CDR2 is FYNNEI. Trimming took 7 bases from V and 6 from J, leaving 30 bases between them. In nucleotides, the CDR3 is TGTGCCAGCACCCTCCTTTCGGGACGGTTCGTCCGACGAGATGGCTACACCTTC. Its protein is CASTLLSGRFVRRDGYTF.

The chain recombines TRBV7-3 with TRBJ2-1, with 8 bases fitting TRBD2. J gave up 7 bases and V 2 bases, and 4 bases lay outside the gene matches. The CDR3 runs 14 residues. Germline V CDR1 and CDR2: SGHTA, FQGTGA. The CDR3 DNA reads TGTGCCAGCAGCTTAGCGGGGGGTCAGAATGAGCAGTTCTTC. Its protein is CASSLAGGQNEQFF.

This rearrangement joins TRBV20-1 to TRBJ2-7; no firm D call. V was cut by 6 bases and J by 0 bases, with 6 bases left in between. The CDR3 covers 11 residues. CDR1 and CDR2 (germline): DFQATT, SNEGSKA (reference sequence). The DNA of the CDR3 is TGCAGTGCCTTAGTCTCCTACGAGCAGTACTTC. This gives the protein CSALVSYEQYF.

This clone was picked up one time. The V and J genes are TRBV6-6 and TRBJ1-3, with D uncertain. CDR3 size: 14 residues. The germline CDR1 and CDR2 sequences are MNHNY and SVGAGI (reference sequence). Trimming stripped 5 bases from V and 1 base from J, with 9 bases between. The CDR3 loop is CASSPKESGNTIYF. As DNA, the CDR3 is TGTGCCAGCAGTCCGAAAGAGTCTGGAAACACCATATATTTT.

The chain employs TRBV7-3 and TRBJ2-7, with D uncertain. CDR3 length: 14 amino acids. V gave up 3 bases and J gave up 1 base, with 10 bases separating them. Per germline, CDR1 SGHTA and CDR2 FQGTGA. In DNA, the CDR3 is TGTGCCAGCAGCTTCGACAATATTTCCTACGAGCAGTACTTC. It yields the protein CASSFDNISYEQYF.

This clone was observed a single time. The chain is built from TRBV20-1 and TRBJ2-1; 7 positions match TRBD1. CDR1 DFQATT and CDR2 SNEGSKA come from the germline V gene (reference sequence). The CDR3 has 11 amino acids. After removal of 5 bases from V and 9 bases from J, the junction contained 4 bases not matched to a gene. The CDR3 loop is CSAGRGFEQFF. The CDR3 nucleotides read TGCAGTGCTGGCAGGGGGTTTGAGCAGTTCTTC.

The rearrangement links TRBV6-2 or TRBV6-3 to TRBJ2-2, with TRBD2 as a possible D gene (6 bases). The CDR3 has 12 amino acids. V was cut by 6 bases and J by 7 bases, with 9 bases left in between. Germline CDR1 is MNHEY and CDR2 is SVGEGT. CDR3 nucleotides: TGTGCCAGCAGCCTGGGGGGCGGGGAGCTGTTTTTT. Its protein product is CASSLGGGELFF.

This chain links TRBV11-2 with TRBJ2-3, with no clear D. From germline, CDR1 is SGHAT and CDR2 FQNNGV. The ends were cut back, 1 base at V and 10 bases at J, with 6 bases in the middle. The CDR3 consists of 11 residues. The CDR3 spells CASSLGGPQYF. The CDR3 region has the DNA TGTGCCAGCAGCTTAGGAGGACCGCAGTATTTT.

This CDR3 is CASSPTAAGGSEAFF. The CDR3 nucleotides are TGTGCCAGCAGCCCCACCGCGGCAGGGGGTTCTGAAGCTTTCTTT. J is TRBJ1-1 and V is TRBV5-6, with 7 positions matching TRBD1. Germline CDR1 and CDR2: SGHDT and YYEEEE. This CDR3 is 15 amino acids long. With 4 bases clipped from V and 6 bases from J, the junction kept 12 bases outside the gene matches.

The chain carries TRBV11-2 and TRBJ2-1; D uncertain. Trimming shortened V by 2 bases and J by 6 bases, and 17 bases separated the two germline ends. In germline, CDR1 is SGHAT, CDR2 FQNNGV. The CDR3 loop spans 16 amino acids. The CDR3 loop is CASSLIPSLSGNEQFF. In DNA, the CDR3 is TGTGCCAGCAGCTTAATCCCCTCCTTAAGTGGCAATGAGCAGTTCTTC.

The V call is TRBV28, the J call TRBJ1-5; possibly TRBD1 for D (5 bases). Germline V gene lookup returns CDR1 MDHEN and CDR2 SYDVKM. The CDR3 runs 14 residues. V was trimmed by 5 bases and J by 4 bases, leaving 12 bases between them. The CDR3 DNA reads as TGTGCCAGCAGTGCCCCGGGACTTAATCAGCCCCAGCATTTT. Translation gives CASSAPGLNQPQHF.

The chain recombines TRBV11-1 with TRBJ1-1; no clear D. The CDR3 consists of 14 residues. Trimming shortened V by 3 bases and J by 4 bases, and 12 bases separated the two germline ends. Germline V gene sequence: CDR1 SGHAT, CDR2 FQDESV (reference sequence). The DNA for the CDR3 is TGTGCCAGCAGCTTCGTGGCGCTCGGCACTGAAGCTTTCTTT. Residues: CASSFVALGTEAFF. The whole variable domain, filled in from reference TRBV11-1 and TRBJ1-1, reads EAEVAQSPRYKITEKSQAVAFWCDPISGHATLYWYRQILGQGPELLVQFQDESVVDDSQLPKDRFSAERLKGVDSTLKIQPAELGDSAMYLCASSFVALGTEAFFGQGTRLTVV.

This clone was observed a single time. The chain links TRBV5-1 to TRBJ2-5; 9 positions agree with TRBD1. CDR3 length: 15 amino acids. Germline-derived CDR1 and CDR2 are SGHRS and YFSETQ. V was pared by 0 bases and J by 3 bases, with 3 bases of the junction left unmatched. This CDR3 is CASSLGWTGEETQYF. CDR3 DNA: TGCGCCAGCAGCTTGGGTTGGACAGGGGAAGAGACCCAGTACTTC.

This chain uses TRBV7-3 with TRBJ2-2; 7 nucleotides agree with TRBD1. There are 15 residues in the CDR3. Germline-derived CDR1 and CDR2 are SGHTA and FQGTGA. J lost 5 bases, V lost 2 bases, and 5 bases had no gene match. This CDR3 reads CASSLEGALTGELFF. Here the CDR3 DNA reads TGTGCCAGCAGCTTAGAGGGGGCCTTAACCGGGGAGCTGTTTTTT.

This chain links TRBV5-1 with TRBJ1-2; TRBD1 aligns across 8 bases. The germline V gene encodes CDR1 SGHRS and CDR2 YFSETQ. The CDR3 has 14 amino acids. Trimming removed 0 bases from V and 7 bases from J; junction bases left unmatched: 5. This chain's CDR3 is CASSLGQGARGYTF. The CDR3 DNA is TGCGCCAGCAGCTTGGGGCAGGGGGCGCGTGGCTACACCTTC.

CDR3 DNA sequence: TGTGCCAGCAGCAGTTTATTGGACAGGGATAGCACAGATACGCAGTATTTT. Amino acid sequence: CASSSLLDRDSTDTQYF. J is TRBJ2-3 and V is TRBV28; 8 positions agree with TRBD1. After removal of 6 bases from V and 0 bases from J, the junction contained 11 bases not matched to a gene. Germline-derived CDR1 and CDR2 are MDHEN and SYDVKM. This CDR3 spans 17 amino acids.

CDR3 residues: CASRGLAGESAYNEQFF. CDR3 DNA: TGTGCCAGTAGGGGACTAGCGGGGGAGAGTGCTTACAATGAGCAGTTCTTC. The rearrangement links TRBV19 to TRBJ2-1, with TRBD2 matching 14 bases. Germline V gene lookup returns CDR1 LNHDA and CDR2 SQIVND (reference sequence). Trimming removed 6 bases from V and 4 bases from J; junction bases left unmatched: 8. CDR3 length equals 17 residues.